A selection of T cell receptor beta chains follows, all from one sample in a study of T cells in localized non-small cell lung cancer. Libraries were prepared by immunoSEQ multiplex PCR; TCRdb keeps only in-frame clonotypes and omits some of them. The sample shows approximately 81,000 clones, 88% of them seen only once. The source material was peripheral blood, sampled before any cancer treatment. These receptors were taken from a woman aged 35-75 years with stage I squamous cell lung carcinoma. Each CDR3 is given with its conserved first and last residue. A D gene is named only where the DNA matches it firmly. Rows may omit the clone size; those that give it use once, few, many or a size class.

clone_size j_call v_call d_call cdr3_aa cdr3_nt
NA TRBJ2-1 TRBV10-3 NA CAISDQRGRKIYNEQFF TGTGCCATCAGTGACCAAAGGGGACGGAAGATCTACAATGAGCAGTTCTTC
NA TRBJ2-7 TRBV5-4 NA CASSLAHGGQYF TGTGCCAGCAGCTTGGCCCACGGCGGGCAGTACTTC
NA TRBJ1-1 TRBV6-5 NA CASSYGPEAFF TGTGCCAGCAGTTACGGACCTGAAGCTTTCTTT
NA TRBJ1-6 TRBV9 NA CASSAQGSYNSPLHF TGTGCCAGCAGCGCACAGGGCTCCTATAATTCACCCCTCCACTTT
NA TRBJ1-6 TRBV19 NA CASSISGSRAPLHF TGTGCCAGTAGTATCTCGGGGAGTAGGGCACCCCTCCACTTT
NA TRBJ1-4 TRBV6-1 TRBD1 CASSAGTGDEKLFF TGTGCCAGCAGCGCCGGGACAGGGGATGAAAAACTGTTTTTT
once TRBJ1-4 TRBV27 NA CASRPSAGATNEKLFF TGTGCCAGCAGACCCTCAGCAGGGGCGACTAATGAAAAACTGTTTTTT
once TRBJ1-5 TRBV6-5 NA CASSKALGRPQHF TGTGCCAGCAGTAAGGCCCTAGGTCGGCCCCAGCATTTT
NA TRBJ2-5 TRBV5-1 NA CASSPGPNKRETQYF TGCGCCAGCAGCCCGGGACCGAACAAGCGGGAGACCCAGTACTTC
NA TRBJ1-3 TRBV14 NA CASSPDLWASGNTIYF TGTGCCAGCAGCCCGGACCTTTGGGCGTCTGGAAACACCATATATTTT
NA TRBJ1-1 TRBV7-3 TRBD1 CASSSGQGTEAFF TGTGCCAGCAGCTCGGGACAGGGCACTGAAGCTTTCTTT
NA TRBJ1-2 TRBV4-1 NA CASSPGVPDYGYTF TGCGCCAGCAGCCCGGGGGTACCAGACTATGGCTACACCTTC
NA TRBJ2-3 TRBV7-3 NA CASSSLLGFTSTDTQYF TGTGCCAGCAGCTCCCTCCTGGGCTTCACTAGCACAGATACGCAGTATTTT
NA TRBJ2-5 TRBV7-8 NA CASSGGVWGQETQYF TGTGCCAGCAGCGGCGGGGTGTGGGGCCAAGAGACCCAGTACTTC
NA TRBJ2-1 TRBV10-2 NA CASSRDPSSYNEQFF TGCGCCAGCAGCCGGGACCCGAGCTCCTACAATGAGCAGTTCTTC
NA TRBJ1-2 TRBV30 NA CAWSPTGRRKLFNYGYTF TGTGCCTGGAGCCCGACGGGGCGGAGGAAACTCTTTAACTATGGCTACACCTTC
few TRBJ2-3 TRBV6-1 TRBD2 CASSGGLAGPTDTQYF TGTGCCAGCAGTGGAGGACTAGCGGGGCCCACAGATACGCAGTATTTT
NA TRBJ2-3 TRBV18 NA CASSPDWPLTDTQYF TGTGCCAGCTCACCAGACTGGCCCCTCACAGATACGCAGTATTTT
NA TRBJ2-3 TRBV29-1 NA CSVEPGGSIDTQYF TGCAGCGTTGAACCCGGGGGTAGCATAGATACGCAGTATTTT
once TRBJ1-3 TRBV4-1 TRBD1 CASSEDRLTGNTIYF TGCGCCAGCAGCGAGGACAGGCTTACTGGAAACACCATATATTTT
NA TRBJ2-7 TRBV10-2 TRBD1 CASSSTGGTYEQYF TGCGCCAGCAGTTCGACAGGGGGGACCTACGAGCAGTACTTC
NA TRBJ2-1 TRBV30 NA CAWSSFRIYNEQFF TGTGCCTGGAGTAGCTTCAGGATTTACAATGAGCAGTTCTTC
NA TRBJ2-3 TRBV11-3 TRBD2 CASSPTAGGLTDTQYF TGTGCCAGCAGCCCCACAGCGGGGGGCCTCACAGATACGCAGTATTTT
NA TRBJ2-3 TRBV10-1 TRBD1 CASSVQGKDTQYF TGCGCCAGCAGTGTACAGGGGAAAGATACGCAGTATTTT
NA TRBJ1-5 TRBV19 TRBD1 CASSRQGAGNQPQHF TGTGCCAGTAGCCGACAGGGGGCTGGGAATCAGCCCCAGCATTTT
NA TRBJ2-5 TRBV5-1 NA CASSPTARQQQETQYF TGCGCCAGCAGCCCAACGGCCCGGCAGCAACAAGAGACCCAGTACTTC
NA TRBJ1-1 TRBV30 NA CAWSPGTMNTEAFF TGTGCCTGGAGTCCCGGGACAATGAACACTGAAGCTTTCTTT
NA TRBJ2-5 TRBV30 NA CAWKRTQETQYF TGTGCCTGGAAGCGGACTCAAGAGACCCAGTACTTC
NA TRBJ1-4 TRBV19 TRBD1 CASSIRSGTGGANKKLFF TGTGCCAGTAGTATCCGCTCCGGGACAGGGGGCGCGAATAAAAAACTGTTTTTT
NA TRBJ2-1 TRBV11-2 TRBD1 CASSPRTGSYNEQFF TGTGCCAGCAGCCCAAGGACAGGGAGCTACAATGAGCAGTTCTTC
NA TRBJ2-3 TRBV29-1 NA CSVDVGAYTDTQYF TGCAGCGTTGATGTGGGGGCGTACACAGATACGCAGTATTTT
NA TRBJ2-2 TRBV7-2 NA CASSPFVGGTNTGELFF TGTGCCAGCAGCCCATTCGTTGGGGGGACGAACACCGGGGAGCTGTTTTTT
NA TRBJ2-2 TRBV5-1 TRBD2 CASSSTSGATGELFF TGCGCCAGCAGCTCGACTAGCGGGGCCACCGGGGAGCTGTTTTTT
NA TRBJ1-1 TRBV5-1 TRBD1 CASSLGPGQWNTEAFF TGCGCCAGCAGCTTGGGGCCGGGACAGTGGAACACTGAAGCTTTCTTT
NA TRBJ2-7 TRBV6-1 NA CASSEGPSLHYEQYF TGTGCCAGCAGTGAAGGGCCCAGCCTCCACTACGAGCAGTACTTC
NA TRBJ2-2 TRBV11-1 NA CASSFQRSNTGELFF TGTGCCAGCAGCTTTCAGCGATCGAACACCGGGGAGCTGTTTTTT
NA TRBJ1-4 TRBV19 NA CASTTYKGTNEKLFF TGTGCCAGTACCACATACAAAGGGACAAATGAAAAACTGTTTTTT
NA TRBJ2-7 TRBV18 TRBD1 CASSFVPGTGIDGEQYF TGTGCCAGCTCCTTCGTTCCCGGGACAGGGATTGATGGCGAGCAGTACTTC
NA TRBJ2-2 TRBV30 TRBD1 CAWRGTGGWTGELFF TGTGCCTGGAGGGGGACAGGGGGCTGGACCGGGGAGCTGTTTTTT
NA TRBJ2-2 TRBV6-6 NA CASSRQDSNTGELFF TGTGCCAGCAGTCGTCAAGACAGCAACACCGGGGAGCTGTTTTTT
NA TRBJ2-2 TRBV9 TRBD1 CASSVDRGWGTGELFF TGTGCCAGCAGCGTCGACAGGGGGTGGGGCACCGGGGAGCTGTTTTTT
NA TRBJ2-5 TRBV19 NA CASSILAIGSETQYF TGTGCCAGTAGTATCCTCGCGATCGGGAGCGAGACCCAGTACTTC
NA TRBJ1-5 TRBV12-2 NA CASRLGAGNQPQHF TGTGCAAGTCGCTTAGGGGCAGGGAATCAGCCCCAGCATTTT
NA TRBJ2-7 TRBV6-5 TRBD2 CASSRSGGAYEQYF TGTGCCAGCAGTCGTAGCGGGGGGGCGTACGAGCAGTACTTC
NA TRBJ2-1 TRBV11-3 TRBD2 CASSFSGGAPLEQFF TGTGCCAGCAGCTTTAGCGGGGGGGCCCCATTGGAGCAGTTCTTC
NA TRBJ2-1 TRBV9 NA CASANWDGAYNEQFF TGTGCCAGCGCGAACTGGGACGGGGCCTACAATGAGCAGTTCTTC
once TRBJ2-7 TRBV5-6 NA CASSLSLTLAVSSYEQYF TGTGCCAGCAGCTTGTCTCTAACCCTGGCGGTAAGCTCCTACGAGCAGTACTTC
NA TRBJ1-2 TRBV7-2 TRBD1 CASSLDRGPYGYTF TGTGCCAGCAGCTTAGACAGGGGCCCATATGGCTACACCTTC
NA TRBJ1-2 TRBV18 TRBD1 CASSQLGQGTDGYTF TGTGCCAGCTCCCAACTTGGACAGGGGACAGATGGCTACACCTTC
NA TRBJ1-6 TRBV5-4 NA CASSLRGRRNSPLHF TGTGCCAGCAGCTTGAGGGGGAGAAGGAACTCACCCCTCCACTTT